These 18 T cell receptor beta chains were sequenced from one sample in a study of high-grade serous ovarian cancer treatment subgroups. Tumor samples were taken before definitive surgery or chemotherapy. TCRdb keeps only in-frame clones here, not all; method: immunoSEQ multiplex PCR. In the table there are around 30,000 clones, around 84% of which are singletons. Input material: tumor tissue. The receptors here all came from a human donor with high-grade serous ovarian cancer.

The chain is built from TRBV30 and TRBJ2-1, with TRBD2 matching 9 bases. CDR1 GTSNPN and CDR2 SVGIG come from the germline V gene (reference sequence). The CDR3 spans 15 residues. The V segment lost 4 bases and the J segment 8 bases; nucleotides outside the gene matches: 12. CDR3 nucleotide sequence: TGTGCCTGGACCACCGCAGCGGGAGGACCGGATGAGCAGTTCTTC. Translation gives CAWTTAAGGPDEQFF.

This clone occurred once. J is TRBJ1-1 and V is TRBV5-6; D not certain. The CDR3 has 13 residues. From germline, CDR1 is SGHDT and CDR2 YYEEEE. Trimming removed 8 bases at V and 3 bases at J, with 14 bases between. The CDR3 spells CASTAGGHTEAFF. The CDR3 DNA reads TGTGCCAGTACTGCAGGCGGGCACACTGAAGCTTTCTTT.

This chain joins TRBV9 and TRBJ2-5; possibly TRBD2 for D (6 bases). Germline loops: CDR1 SGDLS, CDR2 YYNGEE. Trimming took off 6 bases at V and 0 bases at J, with 9 bases between the two ends. The CDR3 extends over 13 amino acids. CDR3: CASNRLDQETQYF. CDR3 in DNA: TGTGCCAGCAACCGACTAGACCAAGAGACCCAGTACTTC.

On this clone itself: The junction does not match germline at one end; this may be a read error. This sequence joins TRBV7-7 and TRBJ2-3; no reliable D call. From germline, CDR1 is SSHAT and CDR2 FNYEAQ (reference sequence). The CDR3 loop spans 16 amino acids. This CDR3 reads CASSQGPQAGSYTQYF. CDR3 DNA sequence: TGTGCTAGCAGCCAAGGGCCGCAGGCCGGATCCTATACGCAGTATTTT.

The rearrangement uses TRBV29-1 and TRBJ2-7, with TRBD2 matching over 14 bases. CDR1 SQVTM and CDR2 ANQGSEA come from the germline V gene. The CDR3 has 16 amino acids. The J segment lost 4 bases and the V segment lost 0 bases, leaving 5 bases of the junction unmatched. This CDR3 reads CSVEDEGTSGSYEQYF. Here the CDR3 DNA reads TGCAGCGTTGAAGACGAAGGGACTAGCGGGAGTTACGAGCAGTACTTC.

A word on this clone: The junction departs from germline at one end; a sequencing error may be responsible. The CDR3 sequence is CASSLEGPGTGLEETQYF. The CDR3 DNA reads as TGTGCTAGCAGCTTAGAGGGACCCGGGACAGGGCTCGAAGAGACCCAGTACTTC. The chain carries TRBV7-7 and TRBJ2-5; TRBD1 matches 9 bases. Germline V CDR1 and CDR2: SSHAT, FNYEAQ (reference sequence). The CDR3 sequence is 18 residues long.

J is TRBJ2-3 and V is TRBV15; 10 nucleotides align to TRBD2. V was pared by 8 bases and J by 1 base, with 12 bases of the junction left unmatched. This CDR3 region has 17 residues. CDR1 and CDR2 (germline): LNHNV, YYDKDF (reference sequence). CDR3 nucleotides: TGTGCCACCCGCCGGGGATCTAGCGGGAGTGGCACAGATACGCAGTATTTT. It translates to CATRRGSSGSGTDTQYF. Drawing the rest from reference TRBV15 and TRBJ2-3, the complete variable domain is DAMVIQNPRYQVTQFGKPVTLSCSQTLNHNVMYWYQQKSSQAPKLLFHYYDKDFNNEADTPDNFQSRRPNTSFCFLDIRSPGLGDTAMYLCATRRGSSGSGTDTQYFGPGTRLTVL.

This clone was recorded once. J is TRBJ1-4 and V is TRBV5-6; D unclear. The germline V gene encodes CDR1 SGHDT and CDR2 YYEEEE. CDR3 length equals 15 residues. V lost 2 bases and J 0 bases, leaving 8 bases between the germline ends. The CDR3 coding sequence is TGTGCCAGCAGCTTTGAAGGGACAACTAATGAAAAACTGTTTTTT. This translates into CASSFEGTTNEKLFF. The variable domain in full, completed from reference TRBV5-6 and TRBJ1-4, reads DAGVTQSPTHLIKTRGQQVTLRCSPKSGHDTVSWYQQALGQGPQFIFQYYEEEERQRGNFPDRFSGHQFPNYSSELNVNALLLGDSALYLCASSFEGTTNEKLFFGSGTQLSVL.

The rearrangement links TRBV6-1 to TRBJ2-7; 10 positions match TRBD2. The CDR3 is 16 amino acids. Trimming cost V 3 bases and J 3 bases; bases outside gene matches: 8. CDR1 is MNHNS, CDR2 SASEGT, per germline. The CDR3 DNA sequence: TGTGCCAGCAGTGATCGGTCGAAGCGGGAGGGCTACGAGCAGTACTTC. This codes for CASSDRSKREGYEQYF.

The chain uses TRBV6-1 and TRBJ2-4, with a possible D match to TRBD1 (5 bases). V lost 2 bases to trimming and J lost 0 bases, with 14 bases between them. There are 17 residues in the CDR3. Germline loops: CDR1 MNHNS, CDR2 SASEGT. CDR3 sequence (DNA): TGTGCCAGCAGTGAAACACGACAGTTCCCAGCCAAAAACATTCAGTACTTC. Amino acids: CASSETRQFPAKNIQYF.

The V call is TRBV5-6, the J call TRBJ2-5, with a possible D match to TRBD2 (5 bases). Germline CDR1 and CDR2: SGHDT and YYEEEE. Deletions cut 1 base from V and 0 bases from J, with 10 bases between. This CDR3 region has 15 residues. The CDR3 here is CASSLFSVYQETQYF. The CDR3 DNA reads TGTGCCAGCAGCTTGTTTAGCGTCTACCAAGAGACCCAGTACTTC. Using reference TRBV5-6 and TRBJ2-5 for the parts outside the CDR3, the full variable domain is DAGVTQSPTHLIKTRGQQVTLRCSPKSGHDTVSWYQQALGQGPQFIFQYYEEEERQRGNFPDRFSGHQFPNYSSELNVNALLLGDSALYLCASSLFSVYQETQYFGPGTRLLVL.

V gene TRBV5-1 combines with J gene TRBJ2-3; either TRBD1 or TRBD2 may supply D (5 bases each). The CDR3 sequence is 14 residues long. The V gene lost 3 bases and the J gene lost 1 base, with 9 bases spanning the gap. Germline V gene sequence: CDR1 SGHRS, CDR2 YFSETQ. In nucleotides, the CDR3 is TGCGCCAGCAGCTCGGGACCGGGCACAGATACGCAGTATTTT. Translating it yields CASSSGPGTDTQYF.

The chain carries TRBV6-5 and TRBJ1-1; TRBD1 is a possible D gene (6 bases). The V and J ends lost 8 bases and 2 bases respectively, with 12 bases between them. This CDR3 is built from 13 residues. From germline, CDR1 is MNHEY and CDR2 SVGAGI. The DNA for the CDR3 is TGTGCCAGCGGGGGGGGGCCAAACACTGAAGCTTTCTTT. Protein: CASGGGPNTEAFF.

This sequence joins TRBV5-1 and TRBJ2-7; the D gene is possibly TRBD2 (6 bases). The V gene lost 2 bases and the J gene lost 6 bases, with 9 bases spanning the gap. CDR3 length: 12 residues. Germline CDR1 is SGHRS and CDR2 is YFSETQ. The CDR3 spells CASSLGGVEQYF. Written as DNA, the CDR3 is TGCGCCAGCAGCTTAGGAGGGGTCGAGCAGTACTTC.

The genes are TRBV4-2 and TRBJ1-4, with D tentatively TRBD1 (5 bases). The CDR3 spans 19 residues. CDR1 and CDR2 (germline): LGHNA, YNFKEQ. Trimming took 1 base from V and 0 from J, leaving 18 bases between them. CDR3 amino acids: CASSQVGWGSSTTNEKLFF. The CDR3 DNA reads TGTGCCAGCAGCCAAGTCGGGTGGGGGTCCTCCACAACTAATGAAAAACTGTTTTTT.

In its sample, this clone was seen a few times. The chain has TRBV28 and TRBJ2-7, with D maybe TRBD2 (5 bases). In germline, CDR1 is MDHEN, CDR2 SYDVKM. The V gene lost 6 bases and the J gene lost 3 bases, with 12 bases spanning the gap. This CDR3 comprises 13 residues. CDR3 sequence: CASRGGEGYEQYF. The CDR3 DNA reads as TGTGCCAGCAGGGGCGGAGAGGGCTACGAGCAGTACTTC.

This clone appeared a single time. The chain is built from TRBV18 and TRBJ1-1; tentative D call: TRBD1 (5 bases). V lost 2 bases and J 4 bases, leaving 14 bases between the germline ends. The CDR3 totals 15 residues. Germline V CDR1 and CDR2: KGHSH, LQKENI. CDR3 in amino acids: CASSPVTGGSTEAFF. CDR3 DNA sequence: TGTGCCAGCTCACCAGTGACGGGGGGAAGCACTGAAGCTTTCTTT.

This clone was picked up one time. The chain employs TRBV7-6 and TRBJ2-7, with D perhaps being TRBD1 or TRBD2 (5 bases each). Trimming cost V 3 bases and J 6 bases, with 15 bases left between them. Germline V gives CDR1 SGHVS, CDR2 FNYEAQ. CDR3 length: 14 residues. The CDR3 bases are TGTGCCAGCAGCTTGGGACGAAGCAACTCCGAGCAGTACTTC. As protein: CASSLGRSNSEQYF.